Below, one T cell receptor (beta chain) is given with its context. Its antigen is undetermined. These data are taken from a study of T cell repertoires in cytomegalovirus infection. Study at large: Matching HLA type and CMV infection were both indicated by public TCR beta signatures.

CDR3 length: 17 residues. V was trimmed by 0 bases and J by 0 bases, leaving 14 bases between them. CDR1 and CDR2 from the germline V gene are LGHDT and YNNKEL (reference sequence). From the reads, TCRdb called clonotypes with MiXCR, one entry per CDR3 protein. The repertoire holds about 920,000 distinct CDR3 sequences, with around 30% as singletons. V usage is TRBV3-1 and J usage is TRBJ1-1; D remains unclear. The origin of this receptor is a human donor in good health (CMV status not recorded). Some clones in this sample may be carry-over from other donors' samples. The sequenced sample was cultured CD8+ T cells from PBMCs, obtained from culture after CMV antigen stimulation. DNA for the CDR3: TGTGCCAGCAGCCAAGATCTGAGGTCCTACATGAACACTGAAGCTTTCTTT. This encodes CASSQDLRSYMNTEAFF.